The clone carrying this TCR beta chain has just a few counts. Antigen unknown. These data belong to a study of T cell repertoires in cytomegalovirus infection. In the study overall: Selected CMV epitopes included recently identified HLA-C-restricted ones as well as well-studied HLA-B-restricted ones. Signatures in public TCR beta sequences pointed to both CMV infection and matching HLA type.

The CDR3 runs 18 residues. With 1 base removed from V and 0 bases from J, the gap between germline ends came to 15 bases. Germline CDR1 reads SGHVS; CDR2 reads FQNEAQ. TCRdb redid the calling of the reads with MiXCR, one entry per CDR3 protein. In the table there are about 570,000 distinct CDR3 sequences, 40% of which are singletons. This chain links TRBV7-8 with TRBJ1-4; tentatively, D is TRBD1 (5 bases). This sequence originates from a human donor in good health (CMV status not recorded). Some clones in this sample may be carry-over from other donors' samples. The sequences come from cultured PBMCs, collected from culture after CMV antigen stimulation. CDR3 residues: CASSLVRGGTATNEKLFF. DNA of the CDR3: TGTGCCAGCAGCTTAGTCCGGGGCGGAACCGCAACTAATGAAAAACTGTTTTTT.